The 17 T cell receptor beta chains reported below all come from one sample, sequenced in a study of T cells in Graves' hyperthyroidism and ophthalmopathy. The investigators amplified TCR beta CDR3 regions from RNA transcripts. First-round RT-PCR of the TCR CDR3 relied on the HTBI primer set. Using its own MiXCR run on the multiplex PCR reads, TCRdb lists one record per CDR3 protein. The profile shows about 600,000 distinct CDR3 sequences, approximately 15% of them singletons. What was sequenced was blood. Every receptor here comes from a woman aged 40 to 50 with Graves' ophthalmopathy.

This clonotype was picked up many times. The rearrangement joins TRBV12-3 or TRBV12-4 to TRBJ1-1, with a tentative D call TRBD1 (6 bases). Trimming took 4 bases from V and 1 from J, leaving 13 bases between them. CDR3 length: 15 residues. The CDR3 loop reads CASSSLRGGNTEAFF. Here the CDR3 DNA reads TGTGCCAGCAGTTCCTTGAGAGGGGGGAACACTGAAGCTTTCTTT.

V usage is TRBV30 and J usage is TRBJ1-2, with a weak D call TRBD1 (5 bases). The CDR3 length is 15 residues. Germline V lookup: CDR1 GTSNPN, CDR2 SVGIG (reference sequence). Trimming took off 0 bases at V and 5 bases at J, with 16 bases between the two ends. For the CDR3, the DNA is TGTGCCTGGAGTGTACCGGTAATTGGGGGTTATGGCTACACCTTC. It is translated as CAWSVPVIGGYGYTF.

This clonotype has only a few counts. The gene calls are TRBV6-5 and TRBJ1-6; TRBD1 might be the D (5 bases). Trimming removed 2 bases at V and 7 bases at J, with 12 bases between. Germline loops: CDR1 MNHEY, CDR2 SVGAGI. The CDR3 loop spans 15 amino acids. CDR3 sequence (DNA): TGTGCCAGCAGTTACACAGCCGAGGGGAATTCACCCCTCCACTTT. As protein: CASSYTAEGNSPLHF.

This clonotype turned up a few times. This chain uses TRBV6-1 with TRBJ2-5; TRBD1 is a possible D gene (6 bases). This CDR3 contains 14 residues. CDR1 is MNHNS, CDR2 SASEGT, per germline. Trimming removed 7 bases at V and 4 bases at J, with 16 bases between. Here the CDR3 DNA reads TGTGCCAGCATCCTCAGGGGCGGAGGAGAGACCCAGTACTTC. Encoded protein: CASILRGGGETQYF.

This clonotype was recorded many times. The rearrangement uses TRBV2 and TRBJ2-5, with 10 bases lining up with TRBD1. The junction had 10 bases not matched to a gene; V was cut back by 5 bases and J by 10 bases. The V gene's germline CDR1 is SNHLY and CDR2 FYNNEI. The CDR3 spans 14 residues. The CDR3 sequence: CASSRQGATGGQYF. Here the CDR3 DNA reads TGTGCCAGCAGTCGACAGGGGGCAACGGGCGGCCAGTACTTC. Full variable domain (remainder filled in from reference TRBV2 and TRBJ2-5): EPEVTQTPSHQVTQMGQEVILRCVPISNHLYFYWYRQILGQKVEFLVSFYNNEISEKSEIFDDQFSVERPDGSNFTLKIRSTKLEDSAMYFCASSRQGATGGQYFGPGTRLLVL.

This clonotype came up many times. V usage is TRBV20-1 and J usage is TRBJ2-1, with 9 nucleotides matching TRBD2. The ends lost 6 bases at V and 5 bases at J; junction bases unmatched: 5. The CDR3 totals 13 residues. Germline CDR1 DFQATT, CDR2 SNEGSKA (reference sequence). The CDR3 protein is CSAVAGADNEQFF. CDR3 coding DNA: TGCAGTGCGGTAGCGGGGGCCGACAATGAGCAGTTCTTC.

In its sample, this clonotype was seen many times. V gene TRBV6-5 combines with J gene TRBJ1-1; no clear D. V lost 0 bases and J 5 bases, leaving 10 bases between the germline ends. Germline V gene sequence: CDR1 MNHEY, CDR2 SVGAGI. This CDR3 is built from 14 residues. The CDR3 coding sequence is TGTGCCAGCAGTTACTCGATAGTGGAAACTGAAGCTTTCTTT. Translating it yields CASSYSIVETEAFF.

This clonotype was recorded a few times. One end of the junction is discordant with germline, which a read error may explain. The chain couples TRBV3-1 to TRBJ1-4; the D is unclear. Germline V CDR1 and CDR2: LGHDT, YNNKEL (reference sequence). This CDR3 is built from 16 residues. CDR3 bases: TGTGCCAGCAGCCAAGATCTCGGCAGCAGGAACGAAAAACTGCTTTTT. Translated: CASSQDLGSRNEKLLF. The complete variable domain, with remaining parts taken from reference TRBV3-1 and TRBJ1-4, reads DTAVSQTPKYLVTQMGNDKSIKCEQNLGHDTMYWYKQDSKKFLKIMFSYNNKELIINETVPNRFSPKSPDKAHLNLHINSLELGDSAVYFCASSQDLGSRNEKLLFGSGTQLSVL.

This clonotype was observed at least ten times. The chain employs TRBV20-1 and TRBJ2-1, with D maybe TRBD2 (5 bases). Trimming removed 1 base from V and 6 bases from J, with 7 bases in between. CDR1 is DFQATT, CDR2 SNEGSKA, per germline (reference sequence). The CDR3 consists of 12 residues. The CDR3 DNA follows: TGCAGTGCTAGAGGGGAGAGCAATGAGCAGTTCTTC. This sequence encodes CSARGESNEQFF.

This clonotype was counted at least ten times. V gene TRBV30 combines with J gene TRBJ2-3; 14 bases agree with TRBD2. The V gene end was trimmed by 7 bases and the J gene end by 8 bases; junction bases not matched to a gene: 5. The CDR3 consists of 13 residues. Germline assignment: CDR1 GTSNPN and CDR2 SVGIG (reference sequence). The CDR3 nucleotides are TGTGCCTTAGGACTAGCGGGAGGTGGTACGCAGTATTTT. Amino acids: CALGLAGGGTQYF.

This clonotype has a count of ten or more. The rearrangement uses TRBV27 and TRBJ1-2; D uncertain. V was shortened by 2 bases and J by 4 bases, with 8 bases between the two germline ends. This CDR3 is built from 13 residues. Per germline, CDR1 MNHEY and CDR2 SMNVEV (reference sequence). As DNA, the CDR3 is TGTGCCAGCAGTTTAGGAGCAACCTATGGCTACACCTTC. It is translated as CASSLGATYGYTF.

This clonotype showed up just once. The V call is TRBV19, the J call TRBJ1-5; D is possibly TRBD1 (5 bases). V was pared by 3 bases and J by 2 bases, with 11 bases between. Germline V CDR1 and CDR2: LNHDA, SQIVND (reference sequence). The CDR3 consists of 15 residues. CDR3 sequence reads: CASSILLGGNQPQHF. In nucleotides, the CDR3 is TGTGCCAGTAGTATCCTTTTAGGGGGCAATCAGCCCCAGCATTTT.

The chain links TRBV20-1 to TRBJ2-1; TRBD2 matches at 10 bases. The junction had 8 bases not matched to a gene; V was cut back by 5 bases and J by 4 bases. This CDR3 spans 15 amino acids. CDR1 DFQATT and CDR2 SNEGSKA come from the germline V gene (reference sequence). The CDR3 loop reads CSALRAGGKYNEQFF. CDR3 DNA sequence: TGCAGTGCTCTACGAGCGGGGGGGAAATACAATGAGCAGTTCTTC.

V usage is TRBV20-1 and J usage is TRBJ2-5; D gene uncertain. The V gene's germline CDR1 is DFQATT and CDR2 SNEGSKA (reference sequence). V was cut by 2 bases and J by 7 bases, with 23 bases left in between. This CDR3 has 16 amino acids. CDR3 amino acids: CSARSSPASLLGTQYF. CDR3 in DNA: TGCAGTGCTAGAAGTTCCCCGGCCTCCTTACTTGGGACCCAGTACTTC.

This clonotype was seen many times. The chain couples TRBV20-1 to TRBJ2-7; D uncertain. CDR1 is DFQATT, CDR2 SNEGSKA, per germline (reference sequence). V shed 3 bases and J shed 3 bases, with 6 bases lying between them. The CDR3 extends over 11 amino acids. The CDR3 loop reads CSARVSYEQYF. The DNA of the CDR3 is TGCAGTGCTAGGGTTAGCTACGAGCAGTACTTC.

In this sample, this clonotype turned up a few times. The chain links TRBV6-1 to TRBJ1-6; D gene unclear. The germline V gene encodes CDR1 MNHNS and CDR2 SASEGT. V lost 3 bases and J lost 11, with 11 bases in between. The CDR3 extends over 13 amino acids. CDR3 DNA sequence: TGTGCCAGCAGTGAGGGTGAGGGAACACCCCTCCACTTT. Protein product: CASSEGEGTPLHF.

This sequence joins TRBV29-1 and TRBJ2-3, with 9 bases that match TRBD1. This CDR3 contains 11 residues. J was trimmed by 8 bases and V by 6 bases; bases with no gene match: 3. The germline gives CDR1 SQVTM, CDR2 ANQGSEA. Here the CDR3 DNA reads TGCAGCGTGGGACAGGGAAGTACGCAGTATTTT. The encoded protein is CSVGQGSTQYF.